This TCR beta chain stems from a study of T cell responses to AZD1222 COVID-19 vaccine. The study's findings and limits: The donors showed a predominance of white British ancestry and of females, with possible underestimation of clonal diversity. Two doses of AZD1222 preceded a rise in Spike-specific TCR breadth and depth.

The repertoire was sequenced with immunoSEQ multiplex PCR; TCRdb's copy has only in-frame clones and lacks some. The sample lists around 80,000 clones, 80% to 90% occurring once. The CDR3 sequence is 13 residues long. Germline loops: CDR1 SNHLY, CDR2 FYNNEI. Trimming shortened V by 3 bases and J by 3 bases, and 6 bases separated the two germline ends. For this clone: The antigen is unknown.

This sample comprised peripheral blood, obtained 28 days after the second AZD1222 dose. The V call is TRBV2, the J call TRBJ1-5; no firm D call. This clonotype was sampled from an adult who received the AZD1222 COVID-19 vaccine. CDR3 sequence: CASSETANQPQHF. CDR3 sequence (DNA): TGTGCCAGCAGTGAGACGGCCAATCAGCCCCAGCATTTT.